This T cell receptor (beta chain) was sequenced in a study of regulatory T cells in long-lasting Graves disease. Study-level results: Investigators studied peripheral blood only, not thyroid tissue. There was favoring of TRBV28, TRBJ1-2 and TRBJ2-5 in persistent disease.

CDR3 length equals 20 residues. Trimming left V 2 bases short and J 0 bases short, with 25 bases between. Per germline, CDR1 SGHRS and CDR2 YFSETQ. This clonotype was detected many times. Its antigen is unknown. The sample's time point: newly diagnosed GD, antithyroid drugs for less than 3 months. PBMC RNA served as the TCR library source. Building the TCR beta libraries relied on iRepertoire HTBI primers, and CDR3 regions underwent Arm-PCR. MiXCR, run by TCRdb on the multiplex PCR reads, gives a single entry per CDR3 protein. Of 560,000 or so distinct CDR3 sequences detected, 15% to 20% appear once; the ten largest clones hold around 12%. These records were also assigned to another study, of T cells in Graves' hyperthyroidism and ophthalmopathy. Turning to that study: Most expanded thyroid clonotypes above 0.001 recurred in blood. Ophthalmopathy was distinguished from stable hyperthyroidism by 13 V-J signatures.

The sample here was peripheral blood mononuclear cells (PBMCs), taken at new diagnosis, from a patient treated with antithyroid drugs. The sequence came from a man aged 18 to 29 with Graves disease. The chain links TRBV5-1 to TRBJ2-3; D unresolved. The CDR3 bases are TGCGCCAGCAGCTTATCTTTGCGTACATTAGGGTTTACGAGCACAGATACGCAGTATTTT. This gives the protein CASSLSLRTLGFTSTDTQYF.